This entry is about one TCR beta chain. What it binds is not known. Only in-frame clones appear in the TCRdb table, and some are missing; sequencing was by immunoSEQ multiplex PCR. This sample yields about 66,000 clones, of which 75% to 95% are seen a single time; more than 13% belongs to the top ten. Germline-derived CDR1 and CDR2 are MDHEN and SYDVKM. This CDR3 comprises 14 residues. The V end was cut by 5 bases, the J end by 0 bases, with 11 bases between. The sample belongs to a study of OX40 agonist ivuxolimab in advanced cancers. Background on the study: Dose-escalation subjects each had hepatocellular carcinoma, melanoma, renal cell or head and neck cancer.

Study-level findings and limits: Researchers report that CD8+ T cells had, on average, more expanded clones than CD4+. CD4+ and CD8+ blood T cells expanded clonally by week 6 at 0.1 to 3.0 mg/kg.

This sequence was found in an adult with an advanced solid tumor such as melanoma, head and neck, liver or kidney cancer. The chain joins TRBV28 to TRBJ2-7; D is possibly TRBD1 (6 bases). Sequencing was performed on CD4+ or CD8+ T cells sorted from blood, taken in a trial of the OX40 agonist ivuxolimab. The CDR3 spells CASSRTGFSYEQYF. CDR3 DNA: TGTGCCAGCAGTCGAACAGGGTTCTCCTACGAGCAGTACTTC.